The T cell receptor (beta chain) described here comes from a study of cytomegalovirus exposure and HLA in healthy donors. Study outcomes and limitations: Listed as cytomegalovirus-associated were 164 TCR beta chains.

13 Jbeta primers and 60 Vbeta primers were used for the PCR. Some clones are missing from TCRdb's copy, which holds only in-frame ones; the method was immunoSEQ multiplex PCR. The table lists 90,000 to 140,000 clones, 77% of them singletons. The V gene end was trimmed by 2 bases and the J gene end by 5 bases; junction bases not matched to a gene: 11. The CDR3 contains 17 residues. Germline V gives CDR1 SQVTM, CDR2 ANQGSEA. A word on this clone: Its cognate antigen is unknown.

J is TRBJ2-5 and V is TRBV29-1; 13 positions match TRBD2. The sequence came from a woman in her forties in good health and CMV-seropositive. What was sequenced was PBMCs. The CDR3 sequence: CSVENRRTSGRGETQYF. CDR3 sequence (DNA): TGCAGCGTTGAAAATCGGAGGACTAGCGGGAGAGGGGAGACCCAGTACTTC.